These T cell receptor beta chains were read from a single sample in a study of low-dose radiotherapy and immunotherapy resistance in tumors. TCRdb reprocessed the reads with MiXCR, giving one entry per CDR3 protein. The repertoire consists of around 57,000 distinct CDR3 sequences, with around 34% occurring once and the leading ten covering around 8%. Sample: PBMCs, taken after low-dose radiotherapy plus immunotherapy. Source of these receptors: a male donor with rectosigmoid adenocarcinoma. CDR3s include the opening cysteine and the closing phenylalanine or tryptophan.

v_gene	j_gene	CDR3aa
TRBV3-1	TRBJ1-5	CASSQGVSQPQHF
TRBV5-1	TRBJ2-7	CASSLESSYEQYF
TRBV4-3	TRBJ2-3	CASSQEGRGGTDTQYF
TRBV5-1	TRBJ1-1	CASSRTSFDAEAFF
TRBV5-8	TRBJ2-3	CASNTNGASGGIGDTQYF
TRBV9	TRBJ2-5	CASSVEAGGVKTQYF
TRBV15	TRBJ2-3	CATTLNPGQALQYF
TRBV12-3/TRBV12-4	TRBJ2-7	CASSRGAGGPYEQYF
TRBV12-3/TRBV12-4	TRBJ2-7	CASGGGHEQYF
TRBV24-1	TRBJ2-2	CATTASDRAGYTGELFF
TRBV28	TRBJ2-7	CASRAISVNEQYF
TRBV6-1	TRBJ2-1	CASSGTGRPFYNEQFF
TRBV5-1	TRBJ2-2	CASSLNRGLAGGELFF
TRBV7-2	TRBJ2-2	CASGLQLVGNTGELFF
TRBV7-2	TRBJ2-7	CASSLAFRGEQYF
TRBV5-6	TRBJ2-2	CASSPVVTGELFF
TRBV6-6	TRBJ2-7	CASSQVAGGPTYEQYF
TRBV2	TRBJ1-5	CASSDRQGYQPQHF
TRBV3-1	TRBJ2-3	CASSPGDTQYF
TRBV3-1	TRBJ1-2	CASSQEGNYGYTF